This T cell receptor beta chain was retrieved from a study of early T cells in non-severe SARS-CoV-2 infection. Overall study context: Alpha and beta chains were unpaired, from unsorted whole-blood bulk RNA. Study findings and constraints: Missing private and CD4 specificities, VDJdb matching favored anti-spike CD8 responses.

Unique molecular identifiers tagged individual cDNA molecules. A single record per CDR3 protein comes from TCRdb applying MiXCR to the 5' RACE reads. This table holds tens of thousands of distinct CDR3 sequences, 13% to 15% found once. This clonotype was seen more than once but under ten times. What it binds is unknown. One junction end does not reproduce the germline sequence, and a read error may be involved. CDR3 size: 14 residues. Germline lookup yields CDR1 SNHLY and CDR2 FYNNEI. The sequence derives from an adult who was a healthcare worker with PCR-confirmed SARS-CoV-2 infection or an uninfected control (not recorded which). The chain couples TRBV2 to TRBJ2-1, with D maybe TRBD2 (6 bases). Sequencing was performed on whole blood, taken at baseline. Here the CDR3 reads CASSLRDSNNEQFF. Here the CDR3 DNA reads TGTGCCAGCAGTTTGAGGGACTCCAACAATGAGCAGTTCTTC.